This TCR beta chain is from a study of blood T cell repertoires in COVID-19. The overall study: Sample material is recorded as cDNA or gDNA derived from T cells, B-cell-depleted T cells, or PBMCs.

Per the original methods: Estimation of nucleated cell counts was performed using reference gene primer amplification. Only in-frame clones appear in the TCRdb table, and some are missing; sequencing was by immunoSEQ multiplex PCR. That table furnishes V, J and clone size, whereas the DNA furnished D and trimming. The data show roughly 300,000 clones, with about 89% seen just once and approximately 5% held by the top ten. Resolution of symptoms, clearance, or two negative PCRs was present in recovered Cohort 3 donors. This TCR was recovered from a woman aged 30 to 39 who had recovered from COVID-19. The specimen was PBMCs or T cells enriched from blood (not recorded which).

The chain's CDR3 is CASSLSGQEHGYTF. The CDR3 DNA sequence: TGTGCCAGCAGCTTGTCGGGACAGGAGCATGGCTACACCTTC. The V gene is TRBV7-9, the J gene TRBJ1-2, with 8 bases that match TRBD1. CDR3 length equals 14 residues. V trimming: 3 bases; J trimming: 6 bases; junction bases outside the gene matches: 6. Germline loops: CDR1 SEHNR, CDR2 FQNEAQ (reference sequence).